This T cell receptor (beta chain) was identified during a study of blood T cells in healthy people across ages. Points from the study as a whole: The study found more naive CD4+ cells and higher diversity in long-lived than aged donors. Older individuals had lower TCR beta diversity per million T cells (the decline was roughly linear).

The second PCR ran roughly 6 to 11 cycles with a sample-barcoded 5' primer and J-beta primers. From each sample, at least 2.5 million paired-end reads containing CDR3 were obtained. In TCRdb, the 5' RACE reads were re-called with MiXCR into one record per CDR3 protein. The table includes 650,000 to 800,000 distinct CDR3 sequences, around 43% detected once. This clonotype was seen only once. Its antigen remains unidentified. The length of the CDR3 is 14 residues. Trimming removed 7 bases from V and 0 bases from J, with 10 bases in between. The germline gives CDR1 MGHDK, CDR2 SYGVNS. The sequence was obtained from a man aged 55 to 70 in good health. Sequencing was done on a sample of blood. The J gene is TRBJ2-1, the V gene TRBV25-1, with unresolved D. The CDR3 DNA is TGTGCCAGCACCCACGTCAGCTCCTACAATGAGCAGTTCTTC. Translation: CASTHVSSYNEQFF.